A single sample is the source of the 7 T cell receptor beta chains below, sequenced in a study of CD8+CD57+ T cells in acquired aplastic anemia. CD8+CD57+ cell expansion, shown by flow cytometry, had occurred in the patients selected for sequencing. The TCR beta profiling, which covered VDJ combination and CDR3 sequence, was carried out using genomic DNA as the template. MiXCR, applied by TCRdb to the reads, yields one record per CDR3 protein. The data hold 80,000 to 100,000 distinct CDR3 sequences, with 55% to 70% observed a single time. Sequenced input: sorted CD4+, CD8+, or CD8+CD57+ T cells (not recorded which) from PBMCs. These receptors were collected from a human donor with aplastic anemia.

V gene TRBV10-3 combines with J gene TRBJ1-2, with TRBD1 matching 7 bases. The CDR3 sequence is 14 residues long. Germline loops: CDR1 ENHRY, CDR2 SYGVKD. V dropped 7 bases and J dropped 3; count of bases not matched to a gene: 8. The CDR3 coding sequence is TGTGCCATCAACCCACAGGGGTTTGACTATGGCTACACCTTC. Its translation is CAINPQGFDYGYTF.

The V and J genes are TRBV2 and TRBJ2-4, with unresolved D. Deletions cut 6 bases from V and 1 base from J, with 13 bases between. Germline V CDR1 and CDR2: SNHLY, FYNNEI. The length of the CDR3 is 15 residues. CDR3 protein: CASRDEPRAKNIQYF. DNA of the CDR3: TGTGCCAGCAGGGATGAACCTCGGGCCAAAAACATTCAGTACTTC.

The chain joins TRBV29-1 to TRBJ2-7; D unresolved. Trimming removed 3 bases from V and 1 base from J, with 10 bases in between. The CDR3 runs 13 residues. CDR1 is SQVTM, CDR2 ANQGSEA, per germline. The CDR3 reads CSVEAAHSYEQYF. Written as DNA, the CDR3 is TGCAGCGTTGAGGCGGCCCATTCCTACGAGCAGTACTTC.

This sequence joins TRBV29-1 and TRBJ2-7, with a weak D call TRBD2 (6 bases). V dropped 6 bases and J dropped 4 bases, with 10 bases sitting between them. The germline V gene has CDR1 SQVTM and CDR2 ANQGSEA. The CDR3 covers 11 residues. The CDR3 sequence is CSVALAYEQYF. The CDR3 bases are TGCAGCGTCGCCCTAGCGTACGAGCAGTACTTC.

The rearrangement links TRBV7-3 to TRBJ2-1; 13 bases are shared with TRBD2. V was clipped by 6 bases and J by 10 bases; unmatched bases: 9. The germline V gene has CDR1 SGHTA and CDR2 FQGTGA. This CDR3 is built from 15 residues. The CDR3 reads CASRPTSGGAGEQFF. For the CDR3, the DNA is TGTGCCAGCAGGCCTACTAGCGGGGGGGCCGGCGAGCAGTTCTTC.

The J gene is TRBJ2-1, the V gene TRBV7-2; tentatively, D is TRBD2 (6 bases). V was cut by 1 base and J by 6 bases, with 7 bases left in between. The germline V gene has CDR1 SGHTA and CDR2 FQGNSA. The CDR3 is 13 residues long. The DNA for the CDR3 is TGTGCCAGCAGCTTAGACGGGAGCAATGAGCAGTTCTTC. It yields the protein CASSLDGSNEQFF.

CDR3 nucleotides: TGCGCCAGCAGCGTAGACACCTCTGGAAACACCATATATTTT. Amino acids: CASSVDTSGNTIYF. The chain is built from TRBV5-1 and TRBJ1-3; unclear D gene. CDR1 and CDR2 from the germline V gene are SGHRS and YFSETQ. V was clipped by 4 bases and J by 0 bases, with 8 bases between them. The CDR3 is made up of 14 amino acids. The full variable domain, with the rest looked up from reference TRBV5-1 and TRBJ1-3, is KAGVTQTPRYLIKTRGQQVTLSCSPISGHRSVSWYQQTPGQGLQFLFEYFSETQRNKGNFPGRFSGRQFSNSRSEMNVSTLELGDSALYLCASSVDTSGNTIYFGEGSWLTVV.